Shown below are 25 T cell receptor beta chains from a single sample sequenced in a study of cytomegalovirus exposure and HLA in healthy donors. Use of 60 Vbeta and 13 Jbeta primers characterized the PCR. Using immunoSEQ multiplex PCR, the repertoire was profiled, and TCRdb retains in-frame clones only, with some absent. The data show roughly 170,000 clones, roughly 84% seen once. The sequencing sample was made of PBMCs. Receptor source: a young man in good health and CMV-seronegative.

As concerns this clone: A junction end diverges from the germline sequence, so it may reflect a read error. The CDR3 region has the DNA TGTGCCAGCAGTTACGGCAGGGGACTAGCGGCCACGACGGACTTC. Protein product: CASSYGRGLAATTDF. The chain combines TRBV6-6 with TRBJ2-5, with 11 positions matching TRBD2. The CDR3 is 15 amino acids. Per the germline V gene, CDR1 is MNHNY and CDR2 is SVGAGI (reference sequence).

The genes are TRBV28 and TRBJ1-5, with D tentatively TRBD1 (6 bases). CDR1 is MDHEN, CDR2 SYDVKM, per germline. The CDR3 runs to 16 residues. The V end lost 7 bases, the J end lost 6 bases, and 22 bases lay between the germline ends. CDR3 amino acids: CASMSSSGGLGQPQHF. CDR3 nucleotide sequence: TGTGCCAGCATGTCCAGTTCGGGGGGCTTGGGTCAGCCCCAGCATTTT.

This clone was recorded only once. The genes are TRBV4-3 and TRBJ1-1, with 7 nucleotides matching TRBD1. Losses at the gene ends were 5 bases for V and 4 bases for J; bases not matched to a gene: 10. Germline CDR1 reads LGHNA; CDR2 reads YSLEER. CDR3 length equals 15 residues. This chain's CDR3 is CASSEGAGRITEAFF. The DNA for the CDR3 is TGCGCCAGCAGCGAGGGGGCTGGACGGATCACTGAAGCTTTCTTT.

In this sample, this clone turned up once. The chain recombines TRBV7-8 with TRBJ2-1; TRBD2 matches at 9 bases. Germline V gene sequence: CDR1 SGHVS, CDR2 FQNEAQ. The trim removed 2 bases at V and 9 bases at J, leaving 5 bases unmatched. CDR3 length equals 14 residues. CDR3 DNA: TGTGCCAGCAGCTTAATGGCGGGGGGGGTTGAGCAGTTCTTC. It encodes CASSLMAGGVEQFF.

The rearrangement links TRBV5-6 to TRBJ1-2; no firm D call. CDR3 size: 14 residues. The germline V gene encodes CDR1 SGHDT and CDR2 YYEEEE. Between the trimmed V and J ends, which lost 0 bases and 4 bases, there was a span of 10 bases. Written as DNA, the CDR3 is TGTGCCAGCAGCTTGGACCAGAGACTCTATGGCTACACCTTC. As protein: CASSLDQRLYGYTF.

The V call is TRBV6-6, the J call TRBJ2-1; 13 bases fit TRBD2. The CDR3 contains 15 residues. V lost 3 bases and J lost 7; bases outside the gene matches: 3. Germline CDR1 reads MNHNY; CDR2 reads SVGAGI (reference sequence). The CDR3 DNA reads as TGTGCCAGCAGTTATACTAGCGGGGGGGTAAATGAGCAGTTCTTC. It specifies CASSYTSGGVNEQFF.

The chain is built from TRBV5-1 and TRBJ2-7, with 9 bases fitting TRBD2. Germline CDR1 and CDR2: SGHRS and YFSETQ. This CDR3 comprises 16 residues. V lost 0 bases to trimming and J lost 0 bases; unmatched junction nucleotides: 4. Here the CDR3 DNA reads TGCGCCAGCAGCTTGGTAGGTAGCGGGGGCTCCTACGAGCAGTACTTC. Amino acids: CASSLVGSGGSYEQYF.

This chain joins TRBV19 and TRBJ1-5; D possibly corresponds to TRBD1 (6 bases). The CDR3 spans 14 residues. Germline assignment: CDR1 LNHDA and CDR2 SQIVND (reference sequence). V lost 9 bases and J 6 bases, leaving 18 bases between the germline ends. The CDR3 DNA sequence: TGTGCCAGAATTCTCGCGGCAGGGGCTCAGCCCCAGCATTTT. The encoded protein is CARILAAGAQPQHF.

This clone was detected only a few times. V is TRBV11-3 and J is TRBJ1-2, with 7 bases that match TRBD1. V lost 1 base and J lost 8; bases outside the gene matches: 10. Germline-derived CDR1 and CDR2 are SGHNT and YENEEA. The CDR3 totals 15 residues. CDR3 sequence (DNA): TGTGCCAGCAGCTTAGGAGGGGGCGCGAGGAGCGGCTACACCTTC. This gives the protein CASSLGGGARSGYTF. The whole variable domain, remainder taken from reference TRBV11-3 and TRBJ1-2, is EAGVVQSPRYKIIEKKQPVAFWCNPISGHNTLYWYLQNLGQGPELLIRYENEEAVDDSQLPKDRFSAERLKGVDSTLKIQPAELGDSAVYLCASSLGGGARSGYTFGSGTRLTVV.

This clone was seen only once. The chain is built from TRBV28 and TRBJ2-7; perhaps TRBD1 as D (6 bases). Trimming cost V 5 bases and J 5 bases, with 16 bases left between them. This CDR3 spans 14 amino acids. CDR1 and CDR2 (germline): MDHEN, SYDVKM. CDR3 sequence: CASSLTGSRHEQYF. The DNA of the CDR3 is TGTGCCAGCAGTCTTACAGGGAGTCGGCACGAGCAGTACTTC.

This clone was seen more than once but under ten times. The rearrangement joins TRBV7-3 to TRBJ1-1; TRBD1 might be the D (6 bases). The V end was cut by 5 bases, the J end by 1 base, with 14 bases between. The CDR3 runs 15 residues. The germline V gene has CDR1 SGHTA and CDR2 FQGTGA. CDR3 in DNA: TGTGCCAGCAGCCCTGGGCCAGGGGAGAACACTGAAGCTTTCTTT. Its protein is CASSPGPGENTEAFF.

J is TRBJ2-1 and V is TRBV9; possible D gene TRBD2, 6 bases. The CDR3 extends over 17 amino acids. CDR1 SGDLS and CDR2 YYNGEE come from the germline V gene. With 0 bases removed from V and 0 bases from J, the gap between germline ends came to 13 bases. DNA of the CDR3: TGTGCCAGCAGCGTAGTGGGAGGCTGGAGCTCCTACAATGAGCAGTTCTTC. Encoded protein: CASSVVGGWSSYNEQFF.

The rearrangement links TRBV5-1 to TRBJ2-1; possible D gene TRBD1, 5 bases. The CDR3 loop spans 13 amino acids. V dropped 6 bases and J dropped 6 bases, with 13 bases sitting between them. Germline V CDR1 and CDR2: SGHRS, YFSETQ. Written as DNA, the CDR3 is TGCGCCAGCACCCTTGAAGGGGTCAATGAGCAGTTCTTC. This encodes CASTLEGVNEQFF.

The chain recombines TRBV9 with TRBJ1-6; D remains ambiguous. The CDR3 loop spans 17 amino acids. With 4 bases removed from V and 4 bases from J, the gap between germline ends came to 18 bases. The germline V gene has CDR1 SGDLS and CDR2 YYNGEE. CDR3 coding DNA: TGTGCCAGCAGCCCCCACTCAGGCGCAGGTTATAATTCACCCCTCCACTTT. It yields the protein CASSPHSGAGYNSPLHF.

A single count supports this clone. This rearrangement joins TRBV10-3 to TRBJ1-4, with unresolved D. The germline V gene has CDR1 ENHRY and CDR2 SYGVKD. This CDR3 has 14 residues. V lost 3 bases and J 4 bases, leaving 9 bases between the germline ends. CDR3 residues: CAISDGYSNEKLFF. The CDR3 DNA reads as TGTGCCATCAGTGATGGGTACAGTAATGAAAAACTGTTTTTT.

V is TRBV15 and J is TRBJ2-2; 10 positions match TRBD1. The junction had 4 bases not matched to a gene; V was cut back by 1 base and J by 5 bases. Germline V gene data show CDR1 as LNHNV and CDR2 as YYDKDF (reference sequence). The CDR3 contains 16 residues. CDR3 loop: CATSRVGTGVTGELFF. The CDR3, as DNA: TGTGCCACCAGCAGAGTCGGGACAGGGGTAACCGGGGAGCTGTTTTTT. Full variable domain (missing parts from reference TRBV15 and TRBJ2-2): DAMVIQNPRYQVTQFGKPVTLSCSQTLNHNVMYWYQQKSSQAPKLLFHYYDKDFNNEADTPDNFQSRRPNTSFCFLDIRSPGLGDTAMYLCATSRVGTGVTGELFFGEGSRLTVL.

This clone showed up just once. The chain couples TRBV27 to TRBJ1-2; TRBD1 is a possible D gene (6 bases). Looked up from germline, CDR1 is MNHEY and CDR2 is SMNVEV (reference sequence). Trimming took 6 bases from V and 8 from J, leaving 16 bases between them. The CDR3 is made up of 13 amino acids. CDR3 DNA: TGTGCCAGCAGCCTAGTTCTTGGGGGCGGCTACACCTTC. It codes for CASSLVLGGGYTF.

The CDR3 here is CASSLGTSGNSDTQYF. In DNA form, the CDR3 reads TGCGCCAGCAGCTTGGGGACTAGCGGGAACTCAGATACGCAGTATTTT. The chain couples TRBV5-1 to TRBJ2-3; 12 bases line up with TRBD2. Germline V gene lookup returns CDR1 SGHRS and CDR2 YFSETQ. The CDR3 runs 16 residues. With 0 bases clipped from V and 4 bases from J, the junction kept 3 bases outside the gene matches.

The CDR3 DNA follows: TGTGCCAGCTCCGGACTAGCGGGGAGCTCCTACAATGAGCAGTTCTTC. Translating it yields CASSGLAGSSYNEQFF. The chain joins TRBV18 to TRBJ2-1, with 12 positions matching TRBD2. The CDR3 has 16 amino acids. Germline CDR1 reads KGHSH; CDR2 reads LQKENI. The trim removed 6 bases at V and 0 bases at J, leaving 3 bases unmatched.

V gene TRBV7-2 combines with J gene TRBJ1-2; TRBD1 aligns across 8 bases. The CDR3 sequence is 15 residues long. V shed 2 bases and J 6 bases; nucleotides not matched to a gene: 8. CDR1 is SGHTA, CDR2 FQGNSA, per germline. CDR3 nucleotide sequence: TGTGCCAGCAGCTTACGGACAGGGTATCATGATGGCTACACCTTC. Residues: CASSLRTGYHDGYTF.

This clone was picked up one time. The same CDR3 is also encoded by other DNA sequences in this sample. The chain carries TRBV7-8 and TRBJ2-7; D is ambiguous. Germline values: CDR1 SGHVS, CDR2 FQNEAQ. The CDR3 consists of 13 residues. V was trimmed by 4 bases and J by 4 bases, leaving 11 bases between them. CDR3 loop: CASSSLATYEQYF. The CDR3 bases are TGTGCCAGCAGCTCTTTAGCTACTTACGAGCAGTACTTC.

This chain links TRBV28 with TRBJ1-1, with 8 bases matching TRBD1. The CDR3 has 14 residues. The V and J ends lost 4 bases and 3 bases, in that order; junction bases with no gene match: 4. In germline, CDR1 is MDHEN, CDR2 SYDVKM. Written as DNA, the CDR3 is TGTGCCAGCAGTTACCTCAGGGGGCACACTGAAGCTTTCTTT. Protein: CASSYLRGHTEAFF.

In DNA form, the CDR3 reads TGTGCCAGCAGCGTAGCCGGGGGGTTAGCAGATACGCAGTATTTT. This codes for CASSVAGGLADTQYF. This sequence joins TRBV9 and TRBJ2-3, with 7 positions matching TRBD2. The CDR3 spans 15 residues. V lost 0 bases to trimming and J lost 4 bases; unmatched junction nucleotides: 5. CDR1 and CDR2 from the germline V gene are SGDLS and YYNGEE. The entire variable domain, with the rest obtained from reference TRBV9 and TRBJ2-3, is as follows: DSGVTQTPKHLITATGQRVTLRCSPRSGDLSVYWYQQSLDQGLQFLIQYYNGEERAKGNILERFSAQQFPDLHSELNLSSLELGDSALYFCASSVAGGLADTQYFGPGTRLTVL.

J is TRBJ2-7 and V is TRBV28, with 10 bases aligning to TRBD1. V lost 2 bases, J lost 3 bases, and 10 bases stayed unmatched. The CDR3 extends over 17 amino acids. Germline-derived CDR1 and CDR2 are MDHEN and SYDVKM. In DNA form, the CDR3 reads TGTGCCAGCAGTTTAGGACAGGGGGGCGGTCTTTTCTACGAGCAGTACTTC. Amino acids: CASSLGQGGGLFYEQYF. Based on the CDR3 plus reference TRBV28 and TRBJ2-7, the full variable domain is DVKVTQSSRYLVKRTGEKVFLECVQDMDHENMFWYRQDPGLGLRLIYFSYDVKMKEKGDIPEGYSVSREKKERFSLILESASTNQTSMYLCASSLGQGGGLFYEQYFGPGTRLTVT.

V gene TRBV27 combines with J gene TRBJ2-2; 9 bases are a match to TRBD2. Germline V gene data show CDR1 as MNHEY and CDR2 as SMNVEV (reference sequence). The CDR3 is 17 residues long. The trim removed 6 bases at V and 5 bases at J, leaving 13 bases unmatched. CDR3 DNA sequence: TGTGCCAGCAGCCCATCGGGGTTGCGGGAGGGTACCGGGGAGCTGTTTTTT. Protein: CASSPSGLREGTGELFF.